This TCR beta chain emerged from a study of CD8 T cells in Susac syndrome. Random hexamers were used to reverse transcribe the RNA input (roughly 0.5 to 1 ug). An immunoSEQ multiplex PCR generated amplified TCR beta CDR3 products spanning 54 Vbeta and 13 Jbeta. TCRdb reprocessed the immunoSEQ multiplex PCR reads via MiXCR and lists one record per CDR3 protein. The sample lists some 180,000 distinct CDR3 sequences, 85% to 95% occurring once. Sequencing of TCR beta was performed on blood CD8+ T cells and on blood CD4+ T cells. TEMRA cells underwent FACS enrichment and CD8+ and CD4+ T cells underwent negative isolation. This clonotype was counted a single time. This sequence was found in a human donor with Susac syndrome. The sample consisted of CD4+ T cells from PBMCs.

CDR3 sequence: CSARDLLYNEQFF. The CDR3 nucleotides read TGCAGTGCTAGAGACCTACTCTACAATGAGCAGTTCTTC. The chain combines TRBV20-1 with TRBJ2-1; no firm D call. The CDR3 spans 13 residues. Per the germline V gene, CDR1 is DFQATT and CDR2 is SNEGSKA (reference sequence). Trimming cost V 0 bases and J 3 bases, with 6 bases left between them.